This passage covers 6 T cell receptor beta chains from one sample sequenced in a study of human T cells and chemical hapten exposure. TCRdb independently ran MiXCR on the RACE reads; one entry per CDR3 protein. Of about 40,000 distinct CDR3 sequences listed, roughly a tenth are singletons. The time point denotes: pre-sensitization, week 0. Treatment meaning: therapeutic diphenylcyclopropenone sensitization with weekly scalp DPC. Sequencing was performed on whole blood, taken in connection with sensitization to the hapten diphenylcyclopropenone (DPC). These receptors were collected from a man aged 25-45 years with alopecia areata. Some clones in this sample may be carry-over from other donors' samples.

For this clonotype: A much bigger clone sits one base away, suggesting this may be a read error. This rearrangement joins TRBV6-4 to TRBJ1-1, with D tentatively TRBD1 (6 bases). The CDR3 is 13 residues long. Deletions cut 1 base from V and 10 bases from J, with 13 bases between. Germline V gene lookup returns CDR1 MRHNA and CDR2 SNTAGT. The CDR3 DNA is TGTGCCAGCAGTGACTGGCCAGGGGTGAGAGCTTTCTTT. Amino acids: CASSDWPGVRAFF.

This clonotype has more than one count but fewer than ten. The chain is built from TRBV6-1 and TRBJ2-5; D not certain. There are 14 residues in the CDR3. Deletions cut 4 bases from V and 0 bases from J, with 9 bases between. CDR1 and CDR2 from the germline V gene are MNHNS and SASEGT. The CDR3: CASSGRAYQETQYF. The CDR3 bases are TGTGCCAGCAGTGGTCGGGCGTACCAAGAGACCCAGTACTTC.

This clonotype occurred many times. The chain carries TRBV5-1 and TRBJ2-7; D remains ambiguous. The germline CDR1 and CDR2 sequences are SGHRS and YFSETQ. V gave up 0 bases and J gave up 0 bases, with 4 bases separating them. This CDR3 comprises 13 residues. CDR3 nucleotide sequence: TGCGCCAGCAGCTTGGGTAGCTCCTACGAGCAGTACGTC. Translating it yields CASSLGSSYEQYV.

This sequence joins TRBV6-6 and TRBJ1-6, with 9 bases aligning to TRBD1. Trimming at V came to 2 bases and at J to 9 bases, leaving 5 bases not matched to a gene. Germline V gene data show CDR1 as MNHNY and CDR2 as SVGAGI (reference sequence). The CDR3 spans 15 residues. As DNA, the CDR3 is TGTGCCAGCAGTTACGCGGGACAGGGTGGTTCACCCCTCCACTTT. Its protein is CASSYAGQGGSPLHF.

This clonotype has more than one count but fewer than ten. In DNA, the CDR3 is TGTGCCAGCAGTTACTCGGTAGCGGGAGGGCAAGAGACCCAGTACTTC. Its protein product is CASSYSVAGGQETQYF. The chain combines TRBV6-2 or TRBV6-3 with TRBJ2-5; TRBD2 agrees at 11 bases. The CDR3 spans 16 residues. Per germline, CDR1 MNHEY and CDR2 SVGEGT. J gave up 2 bases and V 0 bases, and 2 bases lay outside the gene matches.

This clonotype was counted many times. The genes are TRBV5-4 and TRBJ2-7; TRBD1 matches 9 bases. Germline CDR1 SGHNT, CDR2 YYREEE (reference sequence). The CDR3 has 15 amino acids. V shed 5 bases and J 3 bases; nucleotides not matched to a gene: 9. The CDR3 nucleotides are TGTGCCAGCAGGGAGGGACAGGGAGTAAGCTACGAGCAGTACTTC. Translating gives CASREGQGVSYEQYF.